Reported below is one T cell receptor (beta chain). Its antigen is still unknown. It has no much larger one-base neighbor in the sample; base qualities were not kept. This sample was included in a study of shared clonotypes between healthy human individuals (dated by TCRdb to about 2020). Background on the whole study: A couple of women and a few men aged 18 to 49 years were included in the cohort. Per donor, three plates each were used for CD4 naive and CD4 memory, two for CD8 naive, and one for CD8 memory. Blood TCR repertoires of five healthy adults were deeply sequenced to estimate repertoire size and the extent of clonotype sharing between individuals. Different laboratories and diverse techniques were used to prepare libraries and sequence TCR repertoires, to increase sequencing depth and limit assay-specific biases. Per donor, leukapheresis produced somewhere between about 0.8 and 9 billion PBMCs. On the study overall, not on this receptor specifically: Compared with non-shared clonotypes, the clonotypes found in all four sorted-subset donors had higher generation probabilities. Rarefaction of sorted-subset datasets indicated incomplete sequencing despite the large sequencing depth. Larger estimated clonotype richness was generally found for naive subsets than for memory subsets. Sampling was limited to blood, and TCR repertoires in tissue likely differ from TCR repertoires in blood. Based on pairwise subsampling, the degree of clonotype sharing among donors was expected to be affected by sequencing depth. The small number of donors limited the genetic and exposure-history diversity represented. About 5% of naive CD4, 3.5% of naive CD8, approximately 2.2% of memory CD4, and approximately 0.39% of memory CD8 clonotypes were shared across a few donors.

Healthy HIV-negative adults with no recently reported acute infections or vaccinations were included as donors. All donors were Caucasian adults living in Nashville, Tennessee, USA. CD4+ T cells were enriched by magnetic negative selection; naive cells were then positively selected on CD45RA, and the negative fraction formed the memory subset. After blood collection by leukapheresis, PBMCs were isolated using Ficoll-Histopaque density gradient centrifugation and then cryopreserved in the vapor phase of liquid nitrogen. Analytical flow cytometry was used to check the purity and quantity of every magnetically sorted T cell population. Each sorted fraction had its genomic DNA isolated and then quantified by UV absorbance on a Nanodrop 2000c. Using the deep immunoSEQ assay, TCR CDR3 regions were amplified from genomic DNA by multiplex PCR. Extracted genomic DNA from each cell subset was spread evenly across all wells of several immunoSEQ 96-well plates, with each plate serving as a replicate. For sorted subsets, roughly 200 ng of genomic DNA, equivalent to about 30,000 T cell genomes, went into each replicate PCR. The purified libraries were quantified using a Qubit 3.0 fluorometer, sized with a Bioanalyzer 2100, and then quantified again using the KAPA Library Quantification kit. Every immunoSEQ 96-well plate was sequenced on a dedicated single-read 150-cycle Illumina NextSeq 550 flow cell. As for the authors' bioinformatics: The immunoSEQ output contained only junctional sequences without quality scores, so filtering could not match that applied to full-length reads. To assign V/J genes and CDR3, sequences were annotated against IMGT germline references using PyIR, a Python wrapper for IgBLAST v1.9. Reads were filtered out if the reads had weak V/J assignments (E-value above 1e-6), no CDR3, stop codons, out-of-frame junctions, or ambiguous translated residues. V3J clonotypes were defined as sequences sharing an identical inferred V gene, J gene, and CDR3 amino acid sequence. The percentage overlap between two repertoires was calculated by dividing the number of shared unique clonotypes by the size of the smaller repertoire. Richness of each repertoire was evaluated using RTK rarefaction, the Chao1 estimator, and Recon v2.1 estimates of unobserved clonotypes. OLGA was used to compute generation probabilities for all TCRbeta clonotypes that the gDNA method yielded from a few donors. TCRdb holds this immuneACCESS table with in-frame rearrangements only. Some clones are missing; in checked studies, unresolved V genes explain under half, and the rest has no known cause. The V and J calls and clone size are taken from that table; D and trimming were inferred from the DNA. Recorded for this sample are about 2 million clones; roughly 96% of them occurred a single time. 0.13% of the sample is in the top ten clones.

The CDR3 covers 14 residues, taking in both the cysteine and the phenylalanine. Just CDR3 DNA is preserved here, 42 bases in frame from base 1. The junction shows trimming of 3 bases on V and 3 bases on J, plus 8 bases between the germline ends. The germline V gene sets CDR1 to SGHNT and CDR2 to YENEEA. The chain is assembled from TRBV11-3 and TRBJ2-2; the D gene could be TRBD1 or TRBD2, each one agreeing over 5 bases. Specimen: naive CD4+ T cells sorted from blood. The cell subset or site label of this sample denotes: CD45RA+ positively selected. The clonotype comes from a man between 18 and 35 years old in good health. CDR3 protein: CASSLGDHTGELFF. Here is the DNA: TGTGCCAGCAGCTTGGGGGACCACACCGGGGAGCTGTTTTTT.